The 28 T cell receptor beta chains given below trace back to one sample, sequenced in a study of early T cells in non-severe SARS-CoV-2 infection. TCRdb passed the 5' RACE reads through MiXCR, listing each CDR3 protein once. The sample carries tens of thousands of distinct CDR3 sequences, about an eighth recorded once. Specimen: whole blood. The receptors were gathered from an adult who was a healthcare worker with PCR-confirmed SARS-CoV-2 infection or an uninfected control (not recorded which).

This chain links TRBV12-3 or TRBV12-4 with TRBJ2-1; the match to TRBD1 covers 8 bases. This CDR3 is built from 15 residues. V gave up 7 bases and J gave up 6 bases; unmatched junction bases: 11. DNA of the CDR3: TGTGCCAGCACTCTCACGACAGGGGTGGGCAATGAGCAGTTCTTC. This sequence encodes CASTLTTGVGNEQFF.

This clonotype showed up just a few times. V and J are TRBV6-1 and TRBJ1-6; no firm D call. Trimming removed 1 base at V and 10 bases at J, with 8 bases between. This CDR3 region has 13 residues. Germline CDR1 and CDR2: MNHNS and SASEGT. The CDR3 bases are TGTGCCAGCAGTGAAGAGGGCGGGTCACCCCTCCACTTT. As protein: CASSEEGGSPLHF.

This clonotype was counted only a few times. The CDR3 DNA follows: TGCAGTGCCCCAGGACTAGCGGGTACCGAGCAGTACTTC. Protein: CSAPGLAGTEQYF. V is TRBV20-1 and J is TRBJ2-7, with 11 bases identical to TRBD2. Germline V lookup: CDR1 DFQATT, CDR2 SNEGSKA (reference sequence). With 6 bases clipped from V and 6 bases from J, the junction kept 7 bases outside the gene matches. This CDR3 is 13 amino acids long.

This clonotype was counted only a few times. CDR3 bases: TGCAGTGCTAGTCGAGCGGCCCCCTACGAGCAGTACTTC. Encoded protein: CSASRAAPYEQYF. The rearrangement uses TRBV20-1 and TRBJ2-7; TRBD2 might be the D (5 bases). Trimming removed 3 bases from V and 2 bases from J, with 11 bases in between. The CDR3 loop spans 13 amino acids. The V gene's germline CDR1 is DFQATT and CDR2 SNEGSKA (reference sequence).

The chain combines TRBV18 with TRBJ1-1; TRBD1 agrees at 7 bases. Germline V gene lookup returns CDR1 KGHSH and CDR2 LQKENI. This CDR3 has 14 residues. Trimming removed 5 bases from V and 1 base from J; junction bases left unmatched: 4. The CDR3 coding sequence is TGTGCCAGCTCAGTGGACAGGAGGAACACTGAAGCTTTCTTT. Encoded protein: CASSVDRRNTEAFF.

This chain connects TRBV10-3 to TRBJ2-5, with D tentatively TRBD1 (6 bases). CDR1 ENHRY and CDR2 SYGVKD come from the germline V gene. This CDR3 spans 13 amino acids. V was cut by 10 bases and J by 4 bases, with 16 bases left in between. DNA of the CDR3: TGTGCCACCATCAGGGGATTAGGAGAGACCCAGTACTTC. Translation gives CATIRGLGETQYF.

The chain uses TRBV28 and TRBJ1-1; no firm D call. CDR1 and CDR2 (germline): MDHEN, SYDVKM. V was trimmed by 2 bases and J by 0 bases, leaving 4 bases between them. The CDR3 length is 13 residues. This chain's CDR3 is CASSLVLNTEAFF. The DNA for the CDR3 is TGTGCCAGCAGTTTAGTTTTGAACACTGAAGCTTTCTTT.

This clonotype was counted between two and nine times. This chain joins TRBV18 and TRBJ2-6, with TRBD1 matching over 7 bases. The germline V gene encodes CDR1 KGHSH and CDR2 LQKENI. There are 16 residues in the CDR3. V lost 4 bases to trimming and J lost 1 base; unmatched junction nucleotides: 4. The CDR3 sequence: CASSLVTGSGANVLTF. CDR3 in DNA: TGTGCCAGCTCACTAGTGACAGGGTCTGGGGCCAACGTCCTGACTTTC.

This clonotype was counted between two and nine times. This chain connects TRBV5-1 to TRBJ2-5, with D possibly being TRBD2 (5 bases). This CDR3 region has 14 residues. V lost 4 bases and J lost 1, with 11 bases in between. Germline assignment: CDR1 SGHRS and CDR2 YFSETQ. CDR3 region: CASSPRAIQETQYF. For the CDR3, the DNA is TGCGCCAGCAGCCCGAGGGCCATCCAAGAGACCCAGTACTTC.

This clonotype has at least ten counts. The V and J genes are TRBV10-3 and TRBJ2-7; a possible D gene is TRBD1 (5 bases). Trimming pared 0 bases from V and 2 bases from J, leaving 11 bases between. The CDR3 consists of 15 residues. The germline CDR1 and CDR2 sequences are ENHRY and SYGVKD. The CDR3 DNA is TGTGCCATCAGTGAGTCGTGGCAGGGTACCTACGAGCAGTACTTC. Protein sequence: CAISESWQGTYEQYF.

This clonotype was seen a few times. The V and J genes are TRBV28 and TRBJ2-5, with D uncertain. Germline lookup yields CDR1 MDHEN and CDR2 SYDVKM. This CDR3 is 15 amino acids long. V was trimmed by 5 bases and J by 3 bases, leaving 16 bases between them. The CDR3 nucleotides read TGTGCCAGCAGTACGATCGGTCGACGGGAAGAGACCCAGTACTTC. Protein product: CASSTIGRREETQYF.

There are many counts of this clonotype. The chain employs TRBV7-2 and TRBJ2-2; 13 bases are a match to TRBD2. The trim removed 1 base at V and 6 bases at J, leaving 14 bases unmatched. Germline V CDR1 and CDR2: SGHTA, FQGNSA. This CDR3 spans 20 amino acids. In DNA form, the CDR3 reads TGTGCCAGCAGCTTAGATCAGGGCTGGGGGACTAGCGGGATCTCCGGGGAGCTGTTTTTT. This codes for CASSLDQGWGTSGISGELFF. The variable domain in full, with the rest retrieved from reference TRBV7-2 and TRBJ2-2, is GAGVSQSPSNKVTEKGKDVELRCDPISGHTALYWYRQSLGQGLEFLIYFQGNSAPDKSGLPSDRFSAERTGGSVSTLTIQRTQQEDSAVYLCASSLDQGWGTSGISGELFFGEGSRLTVL.

This chain joins TRBV18 and TRBJ2-7; 7 bases align to TRBD1. J lost 0 bases, V lost 3 bases, and 5 bases had no gene match. CDR3 length: 15 residues. Germline-derived CDR1 and CDR2 are KGHSH and LQKENI. CDR3 in DNA: TGTGCCAGCTCACCCCTAGGACAGGCCTCCTACGAGCAGTACTTC. This encodes CASSPLGQASYEQYF.

A few counts support this clonotype. The chain has TRBV9 and TRBJ2-1, with D perhaps TRBD1 or TRBD2 (5 bases each). The CDR3 runs 15 residues. With 4 bases removed from V and 4 bases from J, the gap between germline ends came to 15 bases. CDR1 and CDR2 from the germline V gene are SGDLS and YYNGEE. The CDR3: CASSIRSEGYNEQFF. The CDR3 DNA follows: TGTGCCAGCAGCATCCGCTCAGAGGGGTACAATGAGCAGTTCTTC.

The chain links TRBV20-1 to TRBJ1-1; D remains unclear. The CDR3 runs to 13 residues. Germline lookup yields CDR1 DFQATT and CDR2 SNEGSKA (reference sequence). The CDR3 DNA reads as TGCTCCTACCAGAGGGAGGGGAACACTGAAGCTTTCTTT. It specifies CSYQREGNTEAFF.

This chain connects TRBV20-1 to TRBJ2-1; no clear D gene. Germline V gene data show CDR1 as DFQATT and CDR2 as SNEGSKA (reference sequence). V shed 1 base and J shed 4 bases, with 11 bases lying between them. The CDR3 runs 14 residues. The CDR3 region is CSARGLPAYNEQFF. CDR3 nucleotide sequence: TGCAGTGCTAGAGGGCTTCCGGCATACAATGAGCAGTTCTTC.

This chain connects TRBV5-5 to TRBJ1-1; D is unresolved. In germline, CDR1 is SGHKS, CDR2 YYEKEE (reference sequence). The CDR3 covers 13 residues. V was shortened by 0 bases and J by 3 bases, with 6 bases between the two germline ends. The CDR3 region has the DNA TGTGCCAGCAGCTTGGCGCGGTACACTGAAGCTTTCTTT. It translates to CASSLARYTEAFF.

The chain carries TRBV14 and TRBJ2-1, with no clear D. The CDR3 consists of 14 residues. CDR1 and CDR2 (germline): SGHDN, FVKESK. The germline V and J ends were trimmed by 9 bases and 6 bases, with 18 bases remaining between them. The CDR3 reads CARSFLAAVNEQFF. The CDR3, as DNA: TGTGCCAGGAGCTTCCTTGCGGCTGTCAATGAGCAGTTCTTC.

This clonotype was seen only a few times. V gene TRBV2 combines with J gene TRBJ2-2; 8 positions match TRBD1. CDR1 SNHLY and CDR2 FYNNEI come from the germline V gene. CDR3 length: 15 residues. V trimming: 8 bases; J trimming: 6 bases; junction bases outside the gene matches: 11. CDR3 nucleotides: TGTGCCAGCGGGGGACAGGTGGGGATTCCCGGGGAGCTGTTTTTT. This translates into CASGGQVGIPGELFF.

The genes are TRBV20-1 and TRBJ2-7, with 8 bases matching TRBD2. Germline CDR1 reads DFQATT; CDR2 reads SNEGSKA (reference sequence). The CDR3 is 11 residues long. CDR3 bases: TGCAGCGTTAGCGGGACCTACGAGCAGTACTTC. Its protein product is CSVSGTYEQYF.

This chain joins TRBV4-2 and TRBJ2-4; TRBD2 aligns across 8 bases. CDR1 is LGHNA, CDR2 YNFKEQ, per germline. The CDR3 has 17 residues. V was clipped by 1 base and J by 3 bases; unmatched bases: 8. The CDR3 sequence is CASSQVSSREVKNIQYF. The CDR3 nucleotides are TGTGCCAGCAGCCAAGTCTCCTCGCGGGAGGTCAAAAACATTCAGTACTTC.

This clonotype has ten or more counts. V and J are TRBV25-1 and TRBJ2-1; D is possibly TRBD1 (5 bases). This CDR3 has 14 amino acids. Per the germline V gene, CDR1 is MGHDK and CDR2 is SYGVNS. V dropped 7 bases and J dropped 8 bases, with 18 bases sitting between them. CDR3 sequence: CASKLTEGTDEQFF. CDR3 DNA: TGTGCCAGCAAATTGACAGAAGGTACGGATGAGCAGTTCTTC.

This clonotype was recorded many times. The chain employs TRBV7-2 and TRBJ2-3; 8 nucleotides match TRBD2. The CDR3 contains 17 residues. Germline-derived CDR1 and CDR2 are SGHTA and FQGNSA. The J segment lost 0 bases and the V segment lost 7 bases, leaving 12 bases of the junction unmatched. The CDR3 protein is CASKRVGTSGSTDTQYF. CDR3 in DNA: TGTGCCAGCAAGAGGGTCGGAACTAGCGGTAGCACAGATACGCAGTATTTT.

This clonotype was observed many times. This chain connects TRBV11-2 to TRBJ2-1; TRBD2 matches at 10 bases. Germline V gives CDR1 SGHAT, CDR2 FQNNGV. This CDR3 is built from 16 residues. Trimming removed 6 bases from V and 7 bases from J; junction bases left unmatched: 12. The CDR3 here is CASRPNLAGARNEQFF. The DNA of the CDR3 is TGTGCCAGCAGGCCGAACCTAGCGGGAGCGAGGAATGAGCAGTTCTTC.

There are many counts of this clonotype. V gene TRBV6-5 combines with J gene TRBJ1-1; possibly TRBD1 for D (6 bases). V lost 6 bases and J 8 bases, leaving 19 bases between the germline ends. This CDR3 is 14 amino acids long. Looked up from germline, CDR1 is MNHEY and CDR2 is SVGAGI. CDR3 sequence reads: CASRVAVQGPEAFF. DNA for the CDR3: TGTGCCAGCAGAGTAGCGGTACAGGGCCCCGAAGCTTTCTTT.

In DNA, the CDR3 is TGTGCCAGCAGCCTGAGGACAGGGCCAGAGACCCAGTACTTC. Residues: CASSLRTGPETQYF. The genes are TRBV9 and TRBJ2-5; 8 bases fit TRBD1. Germline-derived CDR1 and CDR2 are SGDLS and YYNGEE. The J segment lost 4 bases and the V segment lost 4 bases, leaving 6 bases of the junction unmatched. The CDR3 totals 14 residues.

V is TRBV11-3 and J is TRBJ1-2; TRBD1 aligns across 11 bases. After removal of 8 bases from V and 5 bases from J, the junction contained 7 bases not matched to a gene. There are 14 residues in the CDR3. CDR1 and CDR2 (germline): SGHNT, YENEEA. CDR3 coding DNA: TGTGCCAGCCCCTTGGACAGGGGGCAATATGGCTACACCTTC. This gives the protein CASPLDRGQYGYTF. Using reference TRBV11-3 and TRBJ1-2 for the parts outside the CDR3, the full variable domain is EAGVVQSPRYKIIEKKQPVAFWCNPISGHNTLYWYLQNLGQGPELLIRYENEEAVDDSQLPKDRFSAERLKGVDSTLKIQPAELGDSAVYLCASPLDRGQYGYTFGSGTRLTVV.

This clonotype has ten or more counts. CDR3 in DNA: TGTGCCAGCAGCCTACAAAATACAGGGGGCGCCTACTACAATGAGCAGTTCTTC. Amino acids: CASSLQNTGGAYYNEQFF. The chain combines TRBV7-4 with TRBJ2-1; the match to TRBD1 covers 9 bases. From germline, CDR1 is SGHVT and CDR2 SQSDAQ. V dropped 5 bases and J dropped 3; count of bases not matched to a gene: 14. The CDR3 has 18 residues.